This TCR beta chain stems from a study of shared clonotypes between healthy human individuals. Study-wide results and limits: Unshared clonotypes carried lower generation probabilities than those common to all four donors.

With respect to this clone: Its antigen is not known.

Profiled with immunoSEQ multiplex PCR; TCRdb holds only in-frame clones, not every one. Of around 2.1 million clones detected, approximately 96% appear once; the ten largest clones hold roughly 0.13%. Unmatched junction bases numbered 10, after V lost 4 bases and J lost 8 bases. From germline, CDR1 is SGHRS and CDR2 YFSETQ. CDR3 size: 15 residues. This rearrangement joins TRBV5-1 to TRBJ2-1; 9 nucleotides align to TRBD1. The sequence was obtained from a man younger than 35 in good health. Sequencing used naive CD4+ T cells sorted from blood. The subset was: CD45RA+ positively selected. The CDR3 reads CASSRWDREADEQFF. CDR3 nucleotides: TGCGCCAGCAGCAGATGGGACAGGGAAGCCGATGAGCAGTTCTTC.